Sequencing of this T cell receptor (beta chain) was carried out in a study of blood T cell repertoires in COVID-19. In the study overall: T cells, B-cell-depleted T cells, or PBMCs provided the cDNA or gDNA that served as material.

The protocol was immunoSEQ multiplex PCR, while the TCRdb copy is restricted to in-frame clones and leaves out a portion. Of some 200,000 clones detected, 88% appear once; the ten largest clones hold 5.5% to 7%. The sequenced sample was peripheral blood. The TCR sequence derives from a man between 35 and 55 years old with active or convalescent COVID-19.

In nucleotides, the CDR3 is TGTGCCTGGAGTACAGGAATATATACAGATACGCAGTATTTT. Protein sequence: CAWSTGIYTDTQYF. The J gene is TRBJ2-3, the V gene TRBV30; TRBD1 might be the D (5 bases). This CDR3 contains 14 residues. The germline V gene encodes CDR1 GTSNPN and CDR2 SVGIG (reference sequence). Trimming pared 2 bases from V and 3 bases from J, leaving 12 bases between.